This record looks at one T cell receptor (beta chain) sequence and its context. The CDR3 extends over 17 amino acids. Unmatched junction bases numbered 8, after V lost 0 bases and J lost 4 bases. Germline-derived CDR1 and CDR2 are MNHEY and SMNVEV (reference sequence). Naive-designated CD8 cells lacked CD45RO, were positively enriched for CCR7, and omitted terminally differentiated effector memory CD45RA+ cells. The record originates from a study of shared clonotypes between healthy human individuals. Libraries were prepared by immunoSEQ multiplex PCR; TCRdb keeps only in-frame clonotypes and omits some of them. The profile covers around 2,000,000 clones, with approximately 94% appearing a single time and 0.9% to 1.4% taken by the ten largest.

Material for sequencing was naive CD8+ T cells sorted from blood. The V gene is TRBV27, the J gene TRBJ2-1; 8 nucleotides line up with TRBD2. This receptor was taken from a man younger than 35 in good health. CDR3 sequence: CASSLSSGGGPYNEQFF. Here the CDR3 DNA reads TGTGCCAGCAGTTTATCGTCCGGCGGGGGGCCGTACAATGAGCAGTTCTTC.